One and the same sample provided the 16 T cell receptor beta chains below, sequenced in a study of OX40 agonist ivuxolimab in advanced cancers. Library construction relied on the immunoSEQ multiplex PCR assay. Held by TCRdb, this immuneACCESS table contains in-frame sequences only and omits some clones. Under half of the omission traces to an unresolved V gene where checked; the cause of the rest is unknown. The table for this sample lists some 70,000 clones; about nine tenths of them were counted only once. Jointly, the top ten make up around 8.3% of the sample. This material consisted of CD4+ or CD8+ T cells sorted from blood, taken in a trial of the OX40 agonist ivuxolimab. These receptor sequences come from an adult with an advanced solid tumor such as melanoma, head and neck, liver or kidney cancer.

The rearrangement joins TRBV6-5 to TRBJ2-7; D might be TRBD2 (5 bases). Germline-derived CDR1 and CDR2 are MNHEY and SVGAGI. Trimming stripped 8 bases from V and 2 bases from J, with 16 bases between. The CDR3 has 14 residues. DNA of the CDR3: TGTGCCAGCCGTAGAGGGAACGGTGCCTACGAGCAGTACTTC. Residues: CASRRGNGAYEQYF.

The chain carries TRBV7-8 and TRBJ1-2; tentatively, D is TRBD1 (6 bases). The V gene lost 3 bases and the J gene lost 9 bases, with 11 bases spanning the gap. The germline V gene encodes CDR1 SGHVS and CDR2 FQNEAQ. The CDR3 contains 12 residues. This chain's CDR3 is CASSFLGASYTF. The CDR3 region has the DNA TGTGCCAGCAGCTTTCTGGGGGCGAGCTACACCTTC.

The gene calls are TRBV7-2 and TRBJ2-5; maybe TRBD2 (5 bases). The CDR3 spans 13 residues. CDR1 SGHTA and CDR2 FQGNSA come from the germline V gene. Between the trimmed V and J ends, which lost 4 bases and 4 bases, there was a span of 10 bases. DNA for the CDR3: TGTGCCAGCAGCTGGGAGAGGGTAGAGACCCAGTACTTC. Amino acids: CASSWERVETQYF.

The chain employs TRBV2 and TRBJ1-6; D remains unclear. Deletions cut 2 bases from V and 7 bases from J, with 12 bases between. The CDR3 length is 15 residues. Germline CDR1 is SNHLY and CDR2 is FYNNEI. The CDR3: CASSERTLANSPLHF. Written as DNA, the CDR3 is TGTGCCAGCAGTGAACGCACCCTGGCCAATTCACCCCTCCACTTT.

The genes are TRBV28 and TRBJ2-5, with TRBD2 matching over 8 bases. Germline values: CDR1 MDHEN, CDR2 SYDVKM. This CDR3 has 16 amino acids. J gave up 5 bases and V 5 bases, and 13 bases lay outside the gene matches. The CDR3 nucleotides read TGTGCCAGCAGTAGGATAGCGGGGAGGATGGAGGAGACCCAGTACTTC. Translating it yields CASSRIAGRMEETQYF.

The chain has TRBV11-3 and TRBJ2-6; no clear D gene. From germline, CDR1 is SGHNT and CDR2 YENEEA. The CDR3 loop spans 17 amino acids. Trimming pared 2 bases from V and 2 bases from J, leaving 13 bases between. In DNA, the CDR3 is TGTGCCAGCAGCTTAAGCGATGGAGTTGCTGGGGCCAACGTCCTGACTTTC. Translation: CASSLSDGVAGANVLTF.

CDR3 sequence reads: CASSLGGGSGNTIYF. The CDR3 coding sequence is TGTGCCAGCAGCTTAGGCGGAGGCTCTGGAAACACCATATATTTT. The V gene is TRBV13, the J gene TRBJ1-3; D unresolved. The CDR3 is 15 amino acids. The ends were cut back, 0 bases at V and 0 bases at J, with 6 bases in the middle. Germline V gives CDR1 PRHDT, CDR2 FYEKMQ (reference sequence).

The chain combines TRBV4-1 with TRBJ2-7; 11 bases match TRBD1. Per germline, CDR1 MGHRA and CDR2 YSYEKL. Unmatched junction bases numbered 7, after V lost 4 bases and J lost 5 bases. The CDR3 has 15 amino acids. In DNA form, the CDR3 reads TGCGCCAGCAGCCGTCTCAGGGACAGGGGGGACGAGCAGTACTTC. It encodes CASSRLRDRGDEQYF.

The chain joins TRBV15 to TRBJ2-5; 10 nucleotides line up with TRBD1. The trim removed 3 bases at V and 4 bases at J, leaving 5 bases unmatched. The CDR3 spans 15 residues. The germline gives CDR1 LNHNV, CDR2 YYDKDF (reference sequence). The CDR3 DNA sequence: TGTGCCACCAGCAGGGGACAGGGGATATCAGAGACCCAGTACTTC. Translated: CATSRGQGISETQYF.

The CDR3, as DNA: TGTGCCAGCAGTGGAGGTGGGGACTCCTACGAGCAGTACTTC. Translating gives CASSGGGDSYEQYF. The chain combines TRBV28 with TRBJ2-7; D perhaps matches TRBD2 (5 bases). Germline-derived CDR1 and CDR2 are MDHEN and SYDVKM. The V and J ends lost 5 bases and 0 bases respectively, with 11 bases between them. This CDR3 comprises 14 residues. Variable domain in full (rest from reference TRBV28 and TRBJ2-7): DVKVTQSSRYLVKRTGEKVFLECVQDMDHENMFWYRQDPGLGLRLIYFSYDVKMKEKGDIPEGYSVSREKKERFSLILESASTNQTSMYLCASSGGGDSYEQYFGPGTRLTVT.

This clone came up a few times. This chain links TRBV29-1 with TRBJ1-1, with D hard to call. The germline V gene encodes CDR1 SQVTM and CDR2 ANQGSEA. The CDR3 spans 11 residues. V dropped 6 bases and J dropped 1 base, with 6 bases sitting between them. DNA of the CDR3: TGCAGCGTCGGGAGGAACACTGAAGCTTTCTTT. Amino acids: CSVGRNTEAFF.

The chain is built from TRBV4-1 and TRBJ1-1; the D is unclear. Germline V gives CDR1 MGHRA, CDR2 YSYEKL. The CDR3 has 16 residues. Trimming removed 4 bases from V and 7 bases from J, with 22 bases in between. Here the CDR3 reads CASSPPPGRPENEAFF. The CDR3 nucleotides read TGCGCCAGCAGCCCCCCTCCGGGCCGGCCGGAGAATGAAGCTTTCTTT.

The rearrangement joins TRBV5-1 to TRBJ2-2, with 8 bases that match TRBD1. Germline V gene lookup returns CDR1 SGHRS and CDR2 YFSETQ. This CDR3 is 15 amino acids long. V shed 4 bases, J shed 1 base, and the junction held 3 bases outside the gene matches. CDR3 sequence reads: CASSRDRGNTGELFF. CDR3 in DNA: TGCGCCAGCAGCCGCGACAGGGGGAACACCGGGGAGCTGTTTTTT. Full variable domain (remainder filled in from reference TRBV5-1 and TRBJ2-2): KAGVTQTPRYLIKTRGQQVTLSCSPISGHRSVSWYQQTPGQGLQFLFEYFSETQRNKGNFPGRFSGRQFSNSRSEMNVSTLELGDSALYLCASSRDRGNTGELFFGEGSRLTVL.

The J gene is TRBJ1-2, the V gene TRBV7-2, with TRBD1 matching over 8 bases. Germline V gives CDR1 SGHTA, CDR2 FQGNSA. The CDR3 sequence is 14 residues long. With 7 bases clipped from V and 3 bases from J, the junction kept 7 bases outside the gene matches. The CDR3 bases are TGTGCCAGCACGACACGACAGGGGCACTATGGCTACACCTTC. Its protein is CASTTRQGHYGYTF.

The gene calls are TRBV5-1 and TRBJ1-1; no clear D gene. Trimming stripped 4 bases from V and 7 bases from J, with 17 bases between. CDR3 length: 14 amino acids. Germline values: CDR1 SGHRS, CDR2 YFSETQ. The CDR3 DNA sequence: TGCGCCAGCAGCGTGGACCTAGGTTCCGTTGAAGCTTTCTTT. It is translated as CASSVDLGSVEAFF.

V and J are TRBV5-4 and TRBJ2-2; TRBD2 matches at 9 bases. The CDR3 has 17 amino acids. V shed 0 bases and J 5 bases; nucleotides not matched to a gene: 8. Germline V gives CDR1 SGHNT, CDR2 YYREEE (reference sequence). The DNA of the CDR3 is TGTGCCAGCAGCTTGGGAGGAGCGGGGGGTAGGACCGGGGAGCTGTTTTTT. Translated, it gives CASSLGGAGGRTGELFF.